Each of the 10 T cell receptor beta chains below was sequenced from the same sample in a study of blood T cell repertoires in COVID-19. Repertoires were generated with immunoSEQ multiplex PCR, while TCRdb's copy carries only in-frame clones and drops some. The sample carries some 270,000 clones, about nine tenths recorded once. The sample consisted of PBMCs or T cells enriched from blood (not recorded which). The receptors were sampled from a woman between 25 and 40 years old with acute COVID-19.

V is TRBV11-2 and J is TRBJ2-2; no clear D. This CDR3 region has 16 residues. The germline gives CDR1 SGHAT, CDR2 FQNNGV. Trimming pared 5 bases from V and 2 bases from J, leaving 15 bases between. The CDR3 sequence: CASSQRLRQNTGELFF. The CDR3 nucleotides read TGTGCCAGCAGCCAACGTCTGCGACAAAACACCGGGGAGCTGTTTTTT. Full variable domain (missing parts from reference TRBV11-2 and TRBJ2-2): EAGVAQSPRYKIIEKRQSVAFWCNPISGHATLYWYQQILGQGPKLLIQFQNNGVVDDSQLPKDRFSAERLKGVDSTLKIQPAKLEDSAVYLCASSQRLRQNTGELFFGEGSRLTVL.

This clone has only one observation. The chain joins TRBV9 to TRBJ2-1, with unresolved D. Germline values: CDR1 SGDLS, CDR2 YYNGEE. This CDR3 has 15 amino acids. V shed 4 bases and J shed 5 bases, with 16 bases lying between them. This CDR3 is CASSPRGALDNEQFF. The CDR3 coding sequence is TGTGCCAGCAGCCCCAGAGGAGCGTTAGACAATGAGCAGTTCTTC.

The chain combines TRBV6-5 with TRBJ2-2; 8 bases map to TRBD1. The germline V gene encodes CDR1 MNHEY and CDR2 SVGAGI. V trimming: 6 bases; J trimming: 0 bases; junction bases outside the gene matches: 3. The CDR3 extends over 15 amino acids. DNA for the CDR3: TGTGCCAGCAGGACAGGGGCTACGAACACCGGGGAGCTGTTTTTT. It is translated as CASRTGATNTGELFF.

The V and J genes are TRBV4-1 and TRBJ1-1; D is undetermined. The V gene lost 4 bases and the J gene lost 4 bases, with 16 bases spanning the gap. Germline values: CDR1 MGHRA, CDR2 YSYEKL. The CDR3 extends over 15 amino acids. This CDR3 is CASSLRKGEATEAFF. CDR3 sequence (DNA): TGCGCCAGCAGCCTTCGAAAAGGTGAGGCCACTGAAGCTTTCTTT.

The CDR3 protein is CSVVEELNTEAFF. In nucleotides, the CDR3 is TGCAGCGTTGTTGAGGAATTGAACACTGAAGCTTTCTTT. V gene TRBV29-1 combines with J gene TRBJ1-1; D call uncertain. V lost 4 bases and J 0 bases, leaving 9 bases between the germline ends. The CDR3 is 13 amino acids. CDR1 and CDR2 from the germline V gene are SQVTM and ANQGSEA.

The CDR3 DNA is TGTGCCAGCCGGGGGGGACTAGCGGGAGACGAGCAGTACTTC. This translates into CASRGGLAGDEQYF. The chain combines TRBV6-5 with TRBJ2-7; 14 bases agree with TRBD2. This CDR3 region has 14 residues. Per the germline V gene, CDR1 is MNHEY and CDR2 is SVGAGI. V lost 8 bases to trimming and J lost 5 bases; unmatched junction nucleotides: 5.

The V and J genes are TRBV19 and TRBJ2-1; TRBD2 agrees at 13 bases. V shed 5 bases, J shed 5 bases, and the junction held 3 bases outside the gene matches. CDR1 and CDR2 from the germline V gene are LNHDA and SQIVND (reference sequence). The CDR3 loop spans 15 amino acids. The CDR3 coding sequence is TGTGCCAGTAGTGTGGGACTAGCGGGAAACAATGAGCAGTTCTTC. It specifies CASSVGLAGNNEQFF.

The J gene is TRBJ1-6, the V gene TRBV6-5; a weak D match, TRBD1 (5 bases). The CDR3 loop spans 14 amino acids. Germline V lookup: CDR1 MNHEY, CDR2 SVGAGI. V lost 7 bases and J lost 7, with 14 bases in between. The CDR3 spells CASIGGIFNSPLHF. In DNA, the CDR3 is TGTGCCAGCATTGGGGGGATTTTCAATTCACCCCTCCACTTT.

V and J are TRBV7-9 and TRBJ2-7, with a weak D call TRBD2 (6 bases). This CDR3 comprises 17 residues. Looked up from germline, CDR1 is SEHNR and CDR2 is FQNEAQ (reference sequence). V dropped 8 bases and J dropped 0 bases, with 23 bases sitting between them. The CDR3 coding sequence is TGTGCCAGCGGGCCCATAAGGTGGGGGGAGAGCTCCTACGAGCAGTACTTC. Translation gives CASGPIRWGESSYEQYF.

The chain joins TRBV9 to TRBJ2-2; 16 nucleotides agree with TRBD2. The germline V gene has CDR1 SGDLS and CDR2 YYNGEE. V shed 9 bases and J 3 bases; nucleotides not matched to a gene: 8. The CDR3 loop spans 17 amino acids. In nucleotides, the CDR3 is TGTGCCAAAGTGACCGGGACTAGCGGGAGGGACACCGGGGAGCTGTTTTTT. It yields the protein CAKVTGTSGRDTGELFF.